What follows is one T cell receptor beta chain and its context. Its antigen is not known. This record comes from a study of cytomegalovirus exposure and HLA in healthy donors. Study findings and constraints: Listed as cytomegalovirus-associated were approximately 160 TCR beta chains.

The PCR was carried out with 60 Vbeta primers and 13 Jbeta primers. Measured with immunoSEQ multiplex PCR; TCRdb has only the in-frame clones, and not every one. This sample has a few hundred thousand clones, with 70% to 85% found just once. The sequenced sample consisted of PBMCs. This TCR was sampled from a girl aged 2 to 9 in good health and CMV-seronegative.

In nucleotides, the CDR3 is TGTGCCAGCAGCGGGATGGGACAGGGGGAGTCTAAAACTGGCTACACCTTC. Amino acids: CASSGMGQGESKTGYTF. The chain combines TRBV11-2 with TRBJ1-2; 11 bases map to TRBD1. CDR1 is SGHAT, CDR2 FQNNGV, per germline. This CDR3 contains 17 residues. V shed 5 bases, J shed 7 bases, and the junction held 15 bases outside the gene matches.